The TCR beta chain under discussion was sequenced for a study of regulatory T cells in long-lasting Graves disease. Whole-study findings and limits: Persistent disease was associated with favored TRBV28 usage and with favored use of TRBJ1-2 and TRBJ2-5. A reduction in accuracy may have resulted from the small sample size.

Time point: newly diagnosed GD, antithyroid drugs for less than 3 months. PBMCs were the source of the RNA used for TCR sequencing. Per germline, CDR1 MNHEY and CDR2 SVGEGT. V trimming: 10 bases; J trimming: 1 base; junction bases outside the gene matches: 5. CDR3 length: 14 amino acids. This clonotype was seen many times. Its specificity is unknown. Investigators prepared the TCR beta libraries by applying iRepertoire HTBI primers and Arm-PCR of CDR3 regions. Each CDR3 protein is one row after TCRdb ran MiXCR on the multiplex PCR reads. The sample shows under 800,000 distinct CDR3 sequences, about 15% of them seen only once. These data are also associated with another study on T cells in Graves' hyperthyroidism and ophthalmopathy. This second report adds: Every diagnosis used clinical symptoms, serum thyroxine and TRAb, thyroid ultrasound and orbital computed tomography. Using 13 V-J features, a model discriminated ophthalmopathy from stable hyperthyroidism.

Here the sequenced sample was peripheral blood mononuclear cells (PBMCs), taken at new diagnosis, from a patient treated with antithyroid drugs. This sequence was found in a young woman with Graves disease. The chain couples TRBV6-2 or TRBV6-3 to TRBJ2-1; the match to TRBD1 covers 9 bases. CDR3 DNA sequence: TGTGCCACCCGGGGACAGGGATCCTACAATGAGCAGTTCTTC. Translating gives CATRGQGSYNEQFF.